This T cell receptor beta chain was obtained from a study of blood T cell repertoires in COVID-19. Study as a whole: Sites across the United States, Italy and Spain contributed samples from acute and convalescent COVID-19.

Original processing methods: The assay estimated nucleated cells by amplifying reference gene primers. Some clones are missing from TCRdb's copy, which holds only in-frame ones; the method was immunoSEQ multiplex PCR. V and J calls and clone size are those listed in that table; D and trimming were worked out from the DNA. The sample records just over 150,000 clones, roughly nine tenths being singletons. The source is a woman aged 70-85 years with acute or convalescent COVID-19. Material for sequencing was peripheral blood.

The DNA of the CDR3 is TGTGCCAGTAGTATAGGAGGTCGACGGCGCTCTGGGGCCAACGTCCTGACTTTC. Translated, it gives CASSIGGRRRSGANVLTF. The V call is TRBV19, the J call TRBJ2-6; no clear D. This CDR3 region has 18 residues. Deletions cut 1 base from V and 0 bases from J, with 13 bases between. Germline CDR1 and CDR2: LNHDA and SQIVND (reference sequence). The full variable domain, completed using reference TRBV19 and TRBJ2-6, is DGGITQSPKYLFRKEGQNVTLSCEQNLNHDAMYWYRQDPGQGLRLIYYSQIVNDFQKGDIAEGYSVSREKKESFPLTVTSAQKNPTAFYLCASSIGGRRRSGANVLTFGAGSRLTVL.